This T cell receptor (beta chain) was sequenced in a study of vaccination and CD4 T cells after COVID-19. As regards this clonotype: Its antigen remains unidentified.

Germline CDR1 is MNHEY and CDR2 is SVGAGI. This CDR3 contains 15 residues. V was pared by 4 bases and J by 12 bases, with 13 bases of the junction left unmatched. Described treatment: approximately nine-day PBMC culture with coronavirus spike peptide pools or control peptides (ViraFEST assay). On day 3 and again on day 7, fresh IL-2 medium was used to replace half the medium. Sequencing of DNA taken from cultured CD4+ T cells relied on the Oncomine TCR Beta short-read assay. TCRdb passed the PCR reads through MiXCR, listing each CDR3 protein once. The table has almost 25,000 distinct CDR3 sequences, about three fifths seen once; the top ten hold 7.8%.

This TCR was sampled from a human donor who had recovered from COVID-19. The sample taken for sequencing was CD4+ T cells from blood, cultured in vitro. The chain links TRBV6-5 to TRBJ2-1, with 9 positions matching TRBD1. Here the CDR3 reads CASSWSYTGGEVQFF. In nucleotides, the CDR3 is TGTGCCAGCAGTTGGTCATATACAGGGGGCGAGGTGCAGTTCTTC.